A single TCR beta chain is shown here with its context. Its target is unknown. CDR1 and CDR2 from the germline V gene are SGDLS and YYNGEE. Trimming shortened V by 6 bases and J by 4 bases, and 11 bases separated the two germline ends. The CDR3 has 14 amino acids. This sample is drawn from a study of shared clonotypes between healthy human individuals. Study findings and constraints: Among donors, sharing of clonotypes was expected to be affected by sequencing depth.

In replicate PCRs of sorted subsets, 150 to 200 ng DNA, some 28,000 T cell genomes, was used. The assay was immunoSEQ multiplex PCR, and TCRdb's table has in-frame clones only and misses some. The repertoire has 550,000 to 800,000 clones, around 91% of them found once; the top ten carry less than 40%. The healthy adult donors were HIV-negative and reported no recent acute infections or vaccinations. Input material: memory CD8+ T cells from PBMCs. Specified subset: CD45RO+ cells pooled with CCR7-negative TemRA cells. This rearrangement joins TRBV9 to TRBJ2-6; D is perhaps TRBD1 (6 bases). This TCR derives from a young man in good health. Some clones in this sample may be carry-over from other donors' samples. In DNA form, the CDR3 reads TGTGCCAGCACACAGGGCTCGGGGGCCAACGTCCTGACTTTC. It codes for CASTQGSGANVLTF.